Sequencing of this T cell receptor beta chain was carried out in a study of regulatory T cells in long-lasting Graves disease. About the research overall: Graves' cases, newly diagnosed, had used antithyroid drugs under 3 months. Study-wide results and caveats: Reduced TCR diversity was observed in persistent Graves' patients versus newly diagnosed patients.

Relying on iRepertoire HTBI primers and Arm-PCR of CDR3 regions, the team built TCR beta libraries. In the source study's methods: Segment identification across samples yielded 60 or so TRBV and roughly 14 TRBJ segments. TCRdb re-derived calls from the multiplex PCR reads in MiXCR, one entry per CDR3 protein. These V and J calls derive from TCRdb rather than the authors' analysis. The sample includes a few hundred thousand distinct CDR3 sequences, roughly 14% seen only once; the top ten take roughly a tenth. As for this clonotype: Its cognate antigen is unknown.

Specified time point: newly diagnosed GD, antithyroid drugs for less than 3 months. The TCR library was prepared using RNA isolated from PBMCs. Trimming cost V 5 bases and J 0 bases, with 14 bases left between them. The CDR3 runs 16 residues. These same records also appear under a second study, on T cells in Graves' hyperthyroidism and ophthalmopathy.

This clonotype was obtained from a young man with Graves disease. Sequenced material: peripheral blood mononuclear cells (PBMCs), taken at new diagnosis, from a patient treated with antithyroid drugs. The chain combines TRBV12-3 or TRBV12-4 with TRBJ1-3; no clear D gene. This CDR3 reads CASSAGQTSSGNTIYF. The CDR3 DNA is TGTGCCAGCAGTGCGGGCCAGACCAGCTCTGGAAACACCATATATTTT.